The present entry profiles one T cell receptor (beta chain) with its context. The sample originates from a study of shared clonotypes between healthy human individuals. On sorted subsets, replicate PCRs used 200 to 250 ng DNA, or tens of thousands of T cell genomes. Method: immunoSEQ multiplex PCR; TCRdb's copy keeps in-frame clones and lacks some. The table records around 1.1 million clones, 75% to 85% of them present only once. Trimming took 5 bases from V and 1 from J; bases not matched to a gene: 5. CDR1 and CDR2 from the germline V gene are SEHNR and FQNEAQ (reference sequence). This CDR3 contains 16 residues.

V is TRBV7-9 and J is TRBJ1-5; TRBD1 agrees at 10 bases. Sequencing was carried out using memory CD4+ T cells from PBMCs. Subset here: CD45RA-negative fraction. This sequence was found in a man between 18 and 35 years old in good health. Some clones in this sample may be carry-over from other donors' samples. This chain's CDR3 is CASSPSGQGSNQPQHF. The DNA of the CDR3 is TGTGCCAGCAGCCCATCGGGACAGGGGAGCAATCAGCCCCAGCATTTT.